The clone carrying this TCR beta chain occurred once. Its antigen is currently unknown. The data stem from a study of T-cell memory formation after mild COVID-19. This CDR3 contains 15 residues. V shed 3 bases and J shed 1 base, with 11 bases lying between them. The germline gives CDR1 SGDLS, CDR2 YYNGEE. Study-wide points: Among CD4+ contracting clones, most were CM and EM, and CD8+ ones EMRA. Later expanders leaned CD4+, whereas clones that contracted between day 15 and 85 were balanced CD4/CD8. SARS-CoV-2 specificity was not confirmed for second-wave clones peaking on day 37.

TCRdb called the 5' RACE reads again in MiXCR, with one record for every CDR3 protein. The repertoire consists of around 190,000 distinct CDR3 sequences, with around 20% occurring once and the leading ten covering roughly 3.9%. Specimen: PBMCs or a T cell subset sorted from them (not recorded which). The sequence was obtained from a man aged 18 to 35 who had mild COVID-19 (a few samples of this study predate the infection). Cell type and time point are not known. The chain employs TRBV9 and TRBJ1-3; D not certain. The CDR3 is CASSDPRRSGNTIYF. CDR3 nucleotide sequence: TGTGCCAGCAGCGACCCAAGGCGTTCTGGAAACACCATATATTTT.